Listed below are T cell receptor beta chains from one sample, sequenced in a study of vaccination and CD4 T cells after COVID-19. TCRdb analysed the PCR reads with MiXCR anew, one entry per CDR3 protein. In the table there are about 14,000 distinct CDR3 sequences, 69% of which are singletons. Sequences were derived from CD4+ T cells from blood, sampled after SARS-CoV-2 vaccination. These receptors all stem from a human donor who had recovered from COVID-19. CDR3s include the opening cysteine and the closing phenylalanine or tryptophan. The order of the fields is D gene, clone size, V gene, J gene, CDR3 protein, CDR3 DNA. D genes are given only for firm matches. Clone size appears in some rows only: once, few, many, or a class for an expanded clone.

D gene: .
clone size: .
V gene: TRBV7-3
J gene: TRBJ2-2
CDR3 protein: CASSLISNTGELFF
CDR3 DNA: TGTGCCAGCAGCTTAATTTCGAACACCGGGGAGCTGTTTTTT

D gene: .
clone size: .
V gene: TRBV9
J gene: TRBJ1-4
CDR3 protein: CASSVWGGFREKLFF
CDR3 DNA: TGTGCCAGCAGCGTGTGGGGAGGCTTTCGGGAAAAACTGTTTTTT

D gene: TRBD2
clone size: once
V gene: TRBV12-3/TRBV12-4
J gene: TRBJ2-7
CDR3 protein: CASSLLAGDHEQYF
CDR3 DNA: TGTGCCAGCAGTTTACTAGCGGGAGATCATGAGCAGTACTTC

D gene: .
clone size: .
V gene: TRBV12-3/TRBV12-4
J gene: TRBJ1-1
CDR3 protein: CASSHDGNTEAFF
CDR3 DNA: TGTGCCAGCAGCCACGACGGGAACACTGAAGCTTTCTTT

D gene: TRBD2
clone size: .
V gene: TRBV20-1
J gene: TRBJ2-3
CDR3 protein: CSAPPGGVVDTQYF
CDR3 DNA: TGCAGTGCTCCCCCGGGGGGAGTTGTAGATACGCAGTATTTT

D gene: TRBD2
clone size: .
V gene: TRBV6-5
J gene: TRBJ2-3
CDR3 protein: CASSYSSPSGSRTQYF
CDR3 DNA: TGTGCCAGCAGTTACTCCTCCCCTAGCGGGAGCCGTACGCAGTATTTT

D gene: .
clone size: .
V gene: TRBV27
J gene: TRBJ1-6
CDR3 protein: CASSFPGGNSPLHF
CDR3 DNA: TGTGCCAGCAGTTTTCCCGGGGGAAATTCACCCCTCCACTTT

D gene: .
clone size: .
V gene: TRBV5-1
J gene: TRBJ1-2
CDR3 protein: CASSLGVRGTNYGYTF
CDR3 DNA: TGCGCCAGCAGCTTGGGGGTTCGAGGGACTAACTATGGCTACACCTTC

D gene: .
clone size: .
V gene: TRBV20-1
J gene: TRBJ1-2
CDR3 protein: CSARIGGGGYTF
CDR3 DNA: TGCAGTGCTAGGATAGGGGGAGGCGGCTACACCTTC

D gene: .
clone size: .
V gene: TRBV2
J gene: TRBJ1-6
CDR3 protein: CASRSGTPHNSPLHF
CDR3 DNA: TGTGCCAGCAGGTCCGGGACCCCACATAATTCACCCCTCCACTTT

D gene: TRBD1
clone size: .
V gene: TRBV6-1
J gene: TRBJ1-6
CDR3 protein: CASSNGQANNSPLHF
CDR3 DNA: TGTGCCAGCAGTAACGGACAGGCCAATAATTCACCCCTCCACTTT

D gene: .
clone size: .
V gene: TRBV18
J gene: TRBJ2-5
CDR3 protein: CASSSSPQETQYF
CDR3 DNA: TGTGCCAGCTCATCTAGTCCCCAAGAGACCCAGTACTTC

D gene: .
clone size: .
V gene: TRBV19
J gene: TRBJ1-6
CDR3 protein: CASEGSRNIGSPLHF
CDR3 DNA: TGTGCCAGTGAGGGGAGCAGGAATATCGGGTCACCCCTCCACTTT

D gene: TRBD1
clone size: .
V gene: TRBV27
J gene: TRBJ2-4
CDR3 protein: CASSFRAGGNIQYF
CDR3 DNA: TGTGCCAGCAGTTTTCGAGCAGGGGGAAACATTCAGTACTTC

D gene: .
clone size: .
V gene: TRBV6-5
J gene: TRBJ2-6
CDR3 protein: CASSYSIGANVLTF
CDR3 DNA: TGTGCCAGCAGTTACTCGATTGGGGCCAACGTCCTGACTTTC

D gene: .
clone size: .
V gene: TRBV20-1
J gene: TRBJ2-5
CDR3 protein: CSASFLLQETQYF
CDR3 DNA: TGCAGTGCTAGTTTTCTACTCCAAGAGACCCAGTACTTC